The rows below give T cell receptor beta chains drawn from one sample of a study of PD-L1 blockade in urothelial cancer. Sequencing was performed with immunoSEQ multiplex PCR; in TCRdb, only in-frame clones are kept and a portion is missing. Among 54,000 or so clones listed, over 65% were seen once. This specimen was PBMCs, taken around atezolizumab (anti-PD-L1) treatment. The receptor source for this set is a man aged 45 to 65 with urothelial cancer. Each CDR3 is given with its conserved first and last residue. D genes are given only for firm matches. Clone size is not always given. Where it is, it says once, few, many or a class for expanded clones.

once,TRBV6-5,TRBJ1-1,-,TGTGCCAGCGTCAAAGCGGCTAGCACTGAAGCTTTCTTT,CASVKAASTEAFF
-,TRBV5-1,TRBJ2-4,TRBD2,TGCGCCAGCAGCTTTCGAGCGGGGGAAAGACTAGCCAAAAACATTCAGTACTTC,CASSFRAGERLAKNIQYF
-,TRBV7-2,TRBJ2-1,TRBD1,TGTGCCAGCAGCTTAGGTTCAGGGGGTAATGAGCAGTTCTTC,CASSLGSGGNEQFF
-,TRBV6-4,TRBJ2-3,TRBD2,TGTGCCAGCAGTGACGGGACTAGCAGCACAGATACGCAGTATTTT,CASSDGTSSTDTQYF
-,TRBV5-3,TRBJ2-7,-,TGTGCCAGAAGCTCACAGGGCTACGAGCAGTACTTC,CARSSQGYEQYF
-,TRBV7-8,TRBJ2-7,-,TGTGCCAGCAGCTTGGGTGGGGGGAGCTCCTACGAGCAGTACTTC,CASSLGGGSSYEQYF
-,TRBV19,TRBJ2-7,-,TGTGCCAGTAGTATAACGCCTGAGGGCAAAGTATGGTTC,CASSITPEGKVWF
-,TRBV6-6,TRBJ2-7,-,TGTGCCAGCAGTTACTCGAGCGATCCCTACGAGCAGTACTTC,CASSYSSDPYEQYF
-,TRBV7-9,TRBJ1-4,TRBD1,TGTGCCAGCAGACCTCGGACAGGGGGCGCGTTAAGTAATGAAAAACTGTTTTTT,CASRPRTGGALSNEKLFF
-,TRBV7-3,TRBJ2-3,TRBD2,TGTGCCAGCAGCGGTAGCGGGGGGGGCACAGATACGCAGTATTTT,CASSGSGGGTDTQYF
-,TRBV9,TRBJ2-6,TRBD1,TGTGCCAGCAGCACTGGGACAGGGACTGTCTCTGGGGCCAACGTCCTGACTTTC,CASSTGTGTVSGANVLTF
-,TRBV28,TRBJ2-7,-,TGTGCCAGCAGACCCGGGACCTACGAGCAGTACTTC,CASRPGTYEQYF
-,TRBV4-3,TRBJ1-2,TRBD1,TGCGCCAGCAGCCAAGAGGTCCCCCGAACAGGGGGTTTTTTCTATGGCTACACCTTC,CASSQEVPRTGGFFYGYTF
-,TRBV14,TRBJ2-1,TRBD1,TGTGCCAGCAGCCCCACAGGGGGCGCGGGCAATGAGCAGTTCTTC,CASSPTGGAGNEQFF
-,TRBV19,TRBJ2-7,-,TGTGCCAGTAGTGACAGATACGAGCAGTACTTC,CASSDRYEQYF
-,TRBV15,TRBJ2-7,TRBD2,TGTGCCACCAGCATGGGGGGGGTCTCCTACGAGCAGTACTTC,CATSMGGVSYEQYF
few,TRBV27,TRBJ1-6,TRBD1,TGTGCCAGCAGTTTCTGGGACAGGGGGCAGAATTCACCCCTCCACTTT,CASSFWDRGQNSPLHF
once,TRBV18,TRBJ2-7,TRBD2,TGTGCCAGCTCACCTACACAAAGGTTTGCGGGAGAGATCGAGCAGTACTTC,CASSPTQRFAGEIEQYF
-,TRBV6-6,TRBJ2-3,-,TGTGCCAGCAGTTACTCGTCAGTTAACACAGATACGCAGTATTTT,CASSYSSVNTDTQYF
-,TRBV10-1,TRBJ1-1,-,TGCGCCAGCAGTGGGCAGATGAACACTGAAGCTTTCTTT,CASSGQMNTEAFF
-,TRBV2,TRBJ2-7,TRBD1,TGTGCCAGCATTAGGGACAGGGTGGAGGCCGAGCAGTACTTC,CASIRDRVEAEQYF
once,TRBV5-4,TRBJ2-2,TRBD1,TGTGCCAGCAGCCCTGGGGGTGTGTCAGGGGGCTGGTTCGCCGGGGAGCTGTTTTTT,CASSPGGVSGGWFAGELFF
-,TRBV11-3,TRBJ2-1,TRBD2,TGTGCCAGCAGCGTGGAGCGGGAGGGCGTGCATGAGCAGTTCTTC,CASSVEREGVHEQFF
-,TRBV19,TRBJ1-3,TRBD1,TGTGCCAGTAGTATTGCGGGTACAGGGGCCTTCTCTGGAAACACCATATATTTT,CASSIAGTGAFSGNTIYF
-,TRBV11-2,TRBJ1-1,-,TGTGCCAGCAGCACCCTTTGGGGGCCCACCACTGAAGCTTTCTTT,CASSTLWGPTTEAFF
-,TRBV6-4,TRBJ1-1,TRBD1,TGTGCCAGCAGATATGACAGGGTATCCACTGAAGCTTTCTTT,CASRYDRVSTEAFF
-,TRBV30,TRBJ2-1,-,TGTGCCTGGCAATCGCTCCGAAGCGGGCATGCCTACAATGAGCAGTTCTTC,CAWQSLRSGHAYNEQFF
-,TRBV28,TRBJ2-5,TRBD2,TGTGCCAGCAGCCCCCCGGGACTAGGAAAAGAGACCCAGTACTTC,CASSPPGLGKETQYF
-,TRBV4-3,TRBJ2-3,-,TGCGCCAGCAGCAGGGGTCCCGGCGGGGGCTCACTAGATACGCAGTATTTT,CASSRGPGGGSLDTQYF
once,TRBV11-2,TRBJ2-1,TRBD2,TGTGCCAGCAGCTTTAAGCGGGGGCCAACCTATAAGCAGTTCTTC,CASSFKRGPTYKQFF